The sequence of this T cell receptor beta chain was determined in a study of human T cells and chemical hapten exposure. This clonotype was picked up a small number of times. One entry per CDR3 protein results from TCRdb running MiXCR on the RACE reads. The sample holds about 120,000 distinct CDR3 sequences, 12% to 15% seen once. Time point described: patch test 1, 2 weeks after DPC sensitization. Noted treatment: therapeutic diphenylcyclopropenone sensitization with weekly scalp DPC. People who gave samples had alopecia, were 18 to 70 years old, and were suitable for DPC. This clonotype was obtained from a man aged 18 to 35 with alopecia areata. Some clones in this sample may be carry-over from other donors' samples. Specimen: whole blood, collected in connection with sensitization to the hapten diphenylcyclopropenone (DPC).

CDR3 bases: TGTGCCAGCAGACCTACAGGGGGCGATAACACAGATACGCAGTATTTT. Translating it yields CASRPTGGDNTDTQYF. The chain recombines TRBV6-2 or TRBV6-3 with TRBJ2-3, with 9 bases that match TRBD1. In germline, CDR1 is MNHEY, CDR2 SVGEGT. This CDR3 is built from 16 residues. Trimming at V came to 6 bases and at J to 2 bases, leaving 9 bases not matched to a gene.